This T cell receptor beta chain was recovered during a study of T cell responses to AZD1222 COVID-19 vaccine. Second-dose schedules of about 4 or about 12 weeks were combined. A note on this clone: What it recognizes is unknown.

Repertoires were generated with immunoSEQ multiplex PCR, while TCRdb's copy carries only in-frame clones and drops some. The sample includes approximately 80,000 clones, 70% to 90% of them seen just once. The CDR3 is made up of 11 amino acids. Per germline, CDR1 SEHNR and CDR2 FQNEAQ (reference sequence). Trimming removed 5 bases at V and 7 bases at J, with 5 bases between. Findings and caveats of the study: Among the donors, most were white British and more were female, and clonal diversity was possibly underestimated. Spike-specific TCR repertoires showed rising breadth and depth after two AZD1222 doses.

The clonotype comes from an adult who received the AZD1222 COVID-19 vaccine. Sample: peripheral blood, taken 28 days after the second AZD1222 dose. The V call is TRBV7-9, the J call TRBJ1-4; tentative D call: TRBD1 (5 bases). This chain's CDR3 is CASSGTEKLFF. The CDR3 DNA is TGTGCCAGCAGCGGGACTGAAAAACTGTTTTTT. Complete variable domain (other parts from reference TRBV7-9 and TRBJ1-4): DTGVSQNPRHKITKRGQNVTFRCDPISEHNRLYWYRQTLGQGPEFLTYFQNEAQLEKSRLLSDRFSAERPKGSFSTLEIQRTEQGDSAMYLCASSGTEKLFFGSGTQLSVL.